These T cell receptor beta chains were read from a single sample in a study of blood T cell repertoires in COVID-19. Sequencing was performed with immunoSEQ multiplex PCR; in TCRdb, only in-frame clones are kept and a portion is missing. This table holds approximately 170,000 clones, less than 90% found once. Sequencing was done on a sample of peripheral blood. The receptors come from a woman aged 65 to 85 with acute or convalescent COVID-19. The CDR3 runs from the conserved cysteine through the conserved F or W. D genes are given only for firm matches. Expanded clones get a size class; other rows say once, few or many, or leave the size out.

J gene,clone size,V gene,CDR3 length,D gene,CDR3 protein,CDR3 DNA
TRBJ2-7,.,TRBV3-1/TRBV3-2,12,TRBD1,CASRQGSYEQYF,TGTGCCAGCCGACAGGGATCCTACGAGCAGTACTTC
TRBJ1-2,.,TRBV30,13,TRBD1,CAWHRGRSYGYTF,TGTGCCTGGCACAGGGGGCGTAGCTATGGCTACACCTTC
TRBJ2-7,.,TRBV15,14,.,CATSSTGYLYEQYF,TGTGCCACCAGCTCCACCGGGTATCTTTACGAGCAGTACTTC
TRBJ2-2,.,TRBV4-1,14,.,CASSQVTNTGELFF,TGCGCCAGCAGCCAAGTTACAAACACCGGGGAGCTGTTTTTT
TRBJ1-2,.,TRBV4-3,16,.,CASSQEVLRANYGYTF,TGCGCCAGCAGCCAAGAAGTCCTGCGAGCTAACTATGGCTACACCTTC
TRBJ1-1,.,TRBV15,13,.,CATSSGRTEEAFF,TGTGCCACCAGCAGTGGTCGAACAGAGGAAGCTTTCTTT
TRBJ1-3,.,TRBV27,13,TRBD1,CASSDRGLNTIYF,TGTGCCAGCAGTGACAGGGGCCTTAACACCATATATTTT
TRBJ1-2,.,TRBV7-2,15,TRBD1,CASSPGQVAYYGYTF,TGTGCCAGCAGCCCAGGACAGGTCGCGTACTATGGCTACACCTTC
TRBJ1-1,.,TRBV10-3,14,.,CAITEQQLNTEAFF,TGTGCCATCACAGAACAGCAACTGAACACTGAAGCTTTCTTT
TRBJ1-5,.,TRBV19,12,.,CASSAGEQPQHF,TGTGCCAGTAGTGCAGGGGAGCAGCCCCAGCATTTT
TRBJ1-6,.,TRBV30,13,.,CAWTGSGNSPLHF,TGTGCCTGGACAGGGTCGGGTAATTCACCCCTCCACTTT
TRBJ2-1,few,TRBV18,16,TRBD2,CASSPPFSGGPTPQFF,TGTGCCAGCTCACCACCGTTTAGCGGGGGGCCGACCCCACAGTTCTTC
TRBJ2-4,once,TRBV28,15,TRBD1,CASSRTGVAKNIQYF,TGTGCCAGCAGTCGGACAGGAGTAGCCAAAAACATTCAGTACTTC
TRBJ2-7,.,TRBV19,17,.,CASSEASGNTRSYEQYF,TGTGCCAGTAGTGAGGCCTCCGGGAACACTCGCTCCTACGAGCAGTACTTC
TRBJ1-5,.,TRBV3-1/TRBV3-2,17,.,CASSQDWAIHSNQPQHF,TGTGCCAGCAGCCAAGATTGGGCGATTCATAGCAATCAGCCCCAGCATTTT
TRBJ1-4,.,TRBV18,16,.,CASSSTGRATNEKLFF,TGTGCCAGCTCGAGCACAGGCCGGGCAACTAATGAAAAACTGTTTTTT
TRBJ1-1,.,TRBV19,15,TRBD1,CASSYRQGAGTEAFF,TGTGCCAGTAGTTATCGCCAGGGGGCTGGCACTGAAGCTTTCTTT
TRBJ1-4,.,TRBV7-9,14,.,CASSLFSGNEKLFF,TGTGCCAGCAGCTTATTCAGCGGGAATGAAAAACTGTTTTTT
TRBJ1-4,.,TRBV30,14,.,CAWRSGRGKEKLFF,TGTGCCTGGAGGAGCGGCAGGGGAAAGGAAAAACTGTTTTTT
TRBJ2-2,.,TRBV7-9,17,TRBD2,CASSAIAGGPSTGELFF,TGTGCCAGCAGCGCCATCGCGGGGGGGCCCAGTACCGGGGAGCTGTTTTTT
TRBJ2-1,.,TRBV7-9,17,.,CASSLVVDASSYNEQFF,TGTGCCAGCAGCTTAGTAGTAGATGCGAGCTCCTACAATGAGCAGTTCTTC
TRBJ1-2,.,TRBV7-9,15,TRBD1,CASSLGQGSHYGYTF,TGTGCCAGCAGCTTAGGACAGGGCAGTCACTATGGCTACACCTTC
TRBJ2-1,.,TRBV27,17,TRBD1,CASSQGPGQGSYNEQFF,TGTGCCAGCAGTCAAGGGCCGGGACAGGGCTCCTACAATGAGCAGTTCTTC
TRBJ2-7,.,TRBV11-3,14,TRBD1,CASSKQGQGDEQYF,TGTGCCAGCAGCAAACAGGGACAGGGGGACGAGCAGTACTTC
TRBJ1-5,.,TRBV5-1,15,.,CASSLSFGGNQPQHF,TGCGCCAGCAGCTTGTCCTTCGGGGGCAATCAGCCCCAGCATTTT
TRBJ2-3,.,TRBV5-1,15,TRBD1,CASSLDGRQGDTQYF,TGCGCCAGCAGCTTGGATGGACGACAGGGAGATACGCAGTATTTT
TRBJ2-5,.,TRBV4-1,18,TRBD1,CASSQTLRTGLGQETQYF,TGCGCCAGCAGCCAGACCCTCCGGACAGGGCTTGGCCAAGAGACCCAGTACTTC
TRBJ1-1,.,TRBV2,15,.,CASVGQRLSNTEAFF,TGTGCCAGCGTGGGACAACGGCTATCGAACACTGAAGCTTTCTTT
TRBJ1-1,.,TRBV20-1,14,.,CSASGGLVDTEAFF,TGCAGTGCTAGTGGAGGACTAGTGGACACTGAAGCTTTCTTT
TRBJ2-4,.,TRBV27,13,.,CASSRWGADIQYF,TGTGCCAGCAGTCGCTGGGGCGCGGACATTCAGTACTTC
TRBJ1-5,.,TRBV6-6,12,.,CASSYADQPQHF,TGTGCCAGCAGTTACGCGGATCAGCCCCAGCATTTT
TRBJ2-3,.,TRBV28,15,TRBD2,CASSLASGRGDTQYF,TGTGCCAGCAGTTTAGCTAGCGGGAGAGGGGATACGCAGTATTTT
TRBJ2-2,few,TRBV2,14,TRBD1,CASSRDSDTGELFF,TGTGCCAGCAGTCGGGACAGCGACACCGGGGAGCTGTTTTTT